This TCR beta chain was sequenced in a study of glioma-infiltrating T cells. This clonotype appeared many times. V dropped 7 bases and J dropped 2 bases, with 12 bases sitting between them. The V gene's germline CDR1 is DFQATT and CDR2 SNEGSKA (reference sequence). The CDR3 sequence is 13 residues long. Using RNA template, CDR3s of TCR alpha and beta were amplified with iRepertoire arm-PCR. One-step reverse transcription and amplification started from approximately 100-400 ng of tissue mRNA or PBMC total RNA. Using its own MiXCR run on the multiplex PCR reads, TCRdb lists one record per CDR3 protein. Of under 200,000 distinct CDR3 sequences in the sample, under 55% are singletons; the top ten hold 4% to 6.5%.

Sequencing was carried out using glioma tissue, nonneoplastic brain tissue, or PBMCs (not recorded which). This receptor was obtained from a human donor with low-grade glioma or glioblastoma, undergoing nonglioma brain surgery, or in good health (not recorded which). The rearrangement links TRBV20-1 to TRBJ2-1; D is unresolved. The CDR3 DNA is TGCAGTGTTACCCGGGCGGCCTACAATGAGCAGTTCTTC. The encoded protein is CSVTRAAYNEQFF.